One sample yielded the 28 T cell receptor beta chains listed below, sequenced in a study of cytomegalovirus exposure and HLA in healthy donors. The PCR was carried out with 60 Vbeta primers and 13 Jbeta primers. Assay: immunoSEQ multiplex PCR; the TCRdb copy retains only in-frame clones and omits some. The sample carries some 120,000 clones, about 70% recorded once. Material: PBMCs. The receptor set was obtained from a woman in her thirties or forties in good health and CMV-seronegative.

By sample share, this clone is medium-sized. This chain uses TRBV4-3 with TRBJ1-4; 7 bases line up with TRBD1. The CDR3 is 18 residues long. Losses at the gene ends were 0 bases for V and 5 bases for J; bases not matched to a gene: 12. Germline-derived CDR1 and CDR2 are LGHNA and YSLEER. The CDR3 DNA is TGCGCCAGCAGCCAAGATCTTGACAGGGTAATGTCAAATGAAAAACTGTTTTTT. It codes for CASSQDLDRVMSNEKLFF.

The chain recombines TRBV5-4 with TRBJ2-2; 7 bases line up with TRBD2. The ends lost 4 bases at V and 5 bases at J; junction bases unmatched: 11. The CDR3 is made up of 16 amino acids. Germline CDR1 and CDR2: SGHNT and YYREEE (reference sequence). CDR3 sequence: CASSPTRGAGTGELFF. CDR3 coding DNA: TGTGCCAGCAGCCCCACCCGGGGAGCGGGGACCGGGGAGCTGTTTTTT.

The V call is TRBV5-1, the J call TRBJ1-4; D might be TRBD1 (5 bases). Trimming pared 3 bases from V and 6 bases from J, leaving 9 bases between. CDR3 length: 13 amino acids. In germline, CDR1 is SGHRS, CDR2 YFSETQ. CDR3 region: CASSSSRDEKLFF. The CDR3 coding sequence is TGCGCCAGCAGCTCGAGCAGGGATGAAAAACTGTTTTTT.

This sequence joins TRBV4-3 and TRBJ2-1; 8 nucleotides align to TRBD2. Germline assignment: CDR1 LGHNA and CDR2 YSLEER. The CDR3 is 16 amino acids. Trimming at V came to 3 bases and at J to 4 bases, leaving 8 bases not matched to a gene. Here the CDR3 reads CASSQPEIAGYNEQFF. The CDR3 nucleotides are TGCGCCAGCAGCCAGCCCGAAATAGCGGGATACAATGAGCAGTTCTTC.

The chain couples TRBV6-5 to TRBJ2-7; the match to TRBD1 covers 7 bases. The CDR3 is made up of 15 amino acids. Germline CDR1 is MNHEY and CDR2 is SVGAGI. V lost 6 bases and J lost 1; bases outside the gene matches: 9. CDR3 sequence (DNA): TGTGCCAGCAGCCCGACAGGGCTCTCGTCCTACGAGCAGTACTTC. Protein: CASSPTGLSSYEQYF.

The chain links TRBV5-8 to TRBJ2-7; D is unclear. Trimming shortened V by 1 base and J by 0 bases, and 5 bases separated the two germline ends. CDR1 and CDR2 (germline): SGHTS, YDEGEE. This CDR3 region has 13 residues. The CDR3 DNA reads as TGTGCCAGCAGCTTGCAGAACTCCTACGAGCAGTACTTC. Translation: CASSLQNSYEQYF.

This clone was seen a few times. The chain is built from TRBV5-1 and TRBJ2-1; 13 positions match TRBD2. The CDR3 is 17 amino acids. V shed 1 base, J shed 9 bases, and the junction held 10 bases outside the gene matches. In germline, CDR1 is SGHRS, CDR2 YFSETQ. CDR3 in amino acids: CASSLPVGLAGEGEQFF. CDR3 DNA: TGCGCCAGCAGCTTGCCCGTCGGACTAGCGGGAGAGGGTGAGCAGTTCTTC. Full variable domain (missing parts from reference TRBV5-1 and TRBJ2-1): KAGVTQTPRYLIKTRGQQVTLSCSPISGHRSVSWYQQTPGQGLQFLFEYFSETQRNKGNFPGRFSGRQFSNSRSEMNVSTLELGDSALYLCASSLPVGLAGEGEQFFGPGTRLTVL.

V usage is TRBV5-4 and J usage is TRBJ1-6, with TRBD1 matching 7 bases. V dropped 0 bases and J dropped 6; count of bases not matched to a gene: 3. The CDR3 is 15 residues long. The germline V gene has CDR1 SGHNT and CDR2 YYREEE (reference sequence). The CDR3 region has the DNA TGTGCCAGCAGCTTGGACCAGGGGGGTAATTCACCCCTCCACTTT. Translation gives CASSLDQGGNSPLHF.

The chain employs TRBV10-3 and TRBJ2-7; 9 positions match TRBD1. The CDR3 is 15 amino acids. V lost 5 bases, J lost 6 bases, and 11 bases stayed unmatched. Germline V gene lookup returns CDR1 ENHRY and CDR2 SYGVKD. The CDR3, as DNA: TGTGCCATCAGTCCCCACGGACAGGGGTCGGGCGAGCAGTACTTC. Amino acid sequence: CAISPHGQGSGEQYF.

In its sample, this clone was seen once. The chain combines TRBV5-6 with TRBJ1-2, with D unclear. The V and J ends lost 0 bases and 0 bases respectively, with 9 bases between them. Germline V lookup: CDR1 SGHDT, CDR2 YYEEEE. The CDR3 is 15 residues long. The DNA for the CDR3 is TGTGCCAGCAGCTTGGGAGCCGGGACTAACTATGGCTACACCTTC. Translated: CASSLGAGTNYGYTF. Full variable domain (remainder filled in from reference TRBV5-6 and TRBJ1-2): DAGVTQSPTHLIKTRGQQVTLRCSPKSGHDTVSWYQQALGQGPQFIFQYYEEEERQRGNFPDRFSGHQFPNYSSELNVNALLLGDSALYLCASSLGAGTNYGYTFGSGTRLTVV.

V is TRBV7-2 and J is TRBJ2-3, with 7 bases lining up with TRBD2. This CDR3 has 16 residues. Germline V gives CDR1 SGHTA, CDR2 FQGNSA. Trimming removed 5 bases from V and 6 bases from J; junction bases left unmatched: 14. CDR3 residues: CASSPAGPAGPDTQYF. The CDR3 nucleotides read TGTGCCAGCAGCCCCGCCGGGCCAGCGGGGCCCGATACGCAGTATTTT.

The V call is TRBV19, the J call TRBJ2-5; perhaps TRBD1 as D (5 bases). The germline V gene has CDR1 LNHDA and CDR2 SQIVND (reference sequence). The V and J ends lost 3 bases and 4 bases respectively, with 9 bases between them. The CDR3 consists of 13 residues. CDR3 region: CASSMSRAETQYF. For the CDR3, the DNA is TGTGCCAGTAGTATGTCCAGGGCAGAGACCCAGTACTTC.

CDR3 amino acids: CASSHQTGGARDSPLHF. DNA for the CDR3: TGTGCCAGCAGCCATCAAACAGGGGGAGCTCGGGATTCACCCCTCCACTTT. The gene calls are TRBV27 and TRBJ1-6; 8 nucleotides agree with TRBD1. The CDR3 contains 17 residues. The germline V gene encodes CDR1 MNHEY and CDR2 SMNVEV (reference sequence). V was pared by 6 bases and J by 8 bases, with 15 bases of the junction left unmatched.

V is TRBV5-4 and J is TRBJ1-4; TRBD1 agrees at 10 bases. This CDR3 contains 14 residues. The germline V gene encodes CDR1 SGHNT and CDR2 YYREEE (reference sequence). Trimming removed 4 bases from V and 4 bases from J; junction bases left unmatched: 1. The CDR3 sequence: CASSRDRGNEKLFF. CDR3 bases: TGTGCCAGCAGCCGGGACAGGGGTAATGAAAAACTGTTTTTT.

The chain is built from TRBV5-4 and TRBJ1-2, with 7 bases lining up with TRBD1. Germline lookup yields CDR1 SGHNT and CDR2 YYREEE (reference sequence). V lost 0 bases, J lost 7 bases, and 6 bases stayed unmatched. The CDR3 is made up of 14 amino acids. The CDR3 loop is CASSLEHRGTGYTF. CDR3 nucleotide sequence: TGTGCCAGCAGCTTGGAACACAGGGGCACTGGCTACACCTTC.

J is TRBJ2-7 and V is TRBV6-5; 10 positions agree with TRBD2. Germline assignment: CDR1 MNHEY and CDR2 SVGAGI. This CDR3 is 15 amino acids long. J lost 3 bases, V lost 6 bases, and 8 bases had no gene match. The CDR3 spells CASSHGTSAYYEQYF. DNA for the CDR3: TGTGCCAGCAGCCACGGGACTAGCGCGTACTACGAGCAGTACTTC.

The chain is built from TRBV7-9 and TRBJ2-5; TRBD2 matches at 12 bases. The ends lost 3 bases at V and 5 bases at J; junction bases unmatched: 16. The CDR3 runs 19 residues. Germline V lookup: CDR1 SEHNR, CDR2 FQNEAQ (reference sequence). The DNA of the CDR3 is TGTGCCAGCAGCTTTGGGACTAGCGGGCCAAAACTTTTAGGGGAGACCCAGTACTTC. This gives the protein CASSFGTSGPKLLGETQYF.

The chain uses TRBV28 and TRBJ2-3, with TRBD2 matching over 12 bases. This CDR3 contains 18 residues. CDR1 is MDHEN, CDR2 SYDVKM, per germline. Trimming removed 3 bases from V and 2 bases from J; junction bases left unmatched: 9. The CDR3 sequence: CASSLSAGLAGLTDTQYF. CDR3 bases: TGTGCCAGCAGTTTGTCGGCGGGACTAGCGGGCCTCACAGATACGCAGTATTTT.

The DNA for the CDR3 is TGTGCCAGCAGTCCGGGACTAGCGGGAGTGGCAGATACGCAGTATTTT. Protein: CASSPGLAGVADTQYF. The chain combines TRBV27 with TRBJ2-3; 14 bases map to TRBD2. Germline-derived CDR1 and CDR2 are MNHEY and SMNVEV (reference sequence). Trimming at V came to 5 bases and at J to 4 bases, leaving 5 bases not matched to a gene. The CDR3 is made up of 16 amino acids.

Concerning this clone itself: At one of its ends the junction is not consistent with the germline gene, which may arise from a read error. The CDR3 here is CSSSFLDRQGSGNTIYF. The CDR3 bases are TGTTCCAGCAGCTTCCTCGACAGACAGGGGTCTGGAAACACCATATATTTT. The chain recombines TRBV7-9 with TRBJ1-3; TRBD1 agrees at 8 bases. Germline CDR1 and CDR2: SEHNR and FQNEAQ (reference sequence). The CDR3 runs to 17 residues.

Concerning this clone: The same CDR3 arises from other DNA sequences in this sample as well. This sequence joins TRBV7-2 and TRBJ1-5; possible D gene TRBD1, 5 bases. V lost 1 base to trimming and J lost 5 bases, with 15 bases between them. Germline CDR1 SGHTA, CDR2 FQGNSA. The CDR3 runs to 16 residues. CDR3 sequence reads: CASSLVGGATDQPQHF. CDR3 nucleotide sequence: TGTGCCAGCAGCTTAGTCGGTGGGGCCACAGATCAGCCCCAGCATTTT.

The chain combines TRBV19 with TRBJ1-4; TRBD1 agrees at 7 bases. Germline assignment: CDR1 LNHDA and CDR2 SQIVND (reference sequence). The CDR3 sequence is 18 residues long. V lost 7 bases and J lost 7; bases outside the gene matches: 21. The CDR3 DNA sequence: TGTGCCAGTATGGTGGATTGGCAGGGGGAGCTAAAAGGTGAAAAACTGTTTTTT. It yields the protein CASMVDWQGELKGEKLFF.

This rearrangement joins TRBV29-1 to TRBJ1-1; 7 bases are shared with TRBD1. CDR1 and CDR2 from the germline V gene are SQVTM and ANQGSEA. The CDR3 extends over 13 amino acids. V shed 3 bases, J shed 3 bases, and the junction held 4 bases outside the gene matches. CDR3 residues: CSVDAGGYTEAFF. The CDR3 coding sequence is TGCAGCGTTGATGCAGGGGGTTACACTGAAGCTTTCTTT.

This sequence joins TRBV10-3 and TRBJ2-7; 7 positions agree with TRBD1. Germline CDR1 reads ENHRY; CDR2 reads SYGVKD. This CDR3 has 14 residues. The V gene end was trimmed by 5 bases and the J gene end by 0 bases; junction bases not matched to a gene: 4. This CDR3 reads CAISPGQTSYEQYF. The CDR3 DNA reads TGTGCCATCAGTCCGGGACAGACCTCCTACGAGCAGTACTTC.

This clone was observed a few times. As DNA, the CDR3 is TGCGCCAGCAGCCACGAGACAGGGGGAAGGAATGAGCAGTTCTTC. Its protein is CASSHETGGRNEQFF. The chain carries TRBV4-3 and TRBJ2-1, with 9 bases matching TRBD1. This CDR3 comprises 15 residues. With 3 bases clipped from V and 7 bases from J, the junction kept 7 bases outside the gene matches. CDR1 is LGHNA, CDR2 YSLEER, per germline.

The rearrangement links TRBV19 to TRBJ1-4; TRBD1 aligns across 10 bases. The junction had 4 bases not matched to a gene; V was cut back by 3 bases and J by 6 bases. This CDR3 is 15 amino acids long. Germline CDR1 LNHDA, CDR2 SQIVND (reference sequence). DNA for the CDR3: TGTGCCAGTAGTATCCCCGGGACAGGGGATGAAAAACTGTTTTTT. It encodes CASSIPGTGDEKLFF.

This clone occurred a few times. V usage is TRBV5-4 and J usage is TRBJ1-6; perhaps TRBD1 as D (5 bases). The CDR3 loop spans 14 amino acids. CDR1 is SGHNT and CDR2 is YYREEE in the germline V gene (reference sequence). V dropped 4 bases and J dropped 10 bases, with 15 bases sitting between them. The DNA for the CDR3 is TGTGCCAGCAGCCCCGGGTACCCAGGGTCACCCCTCCACTTT. Amino acid sequence: CASSPGYPGSPLHF.

This sequence joins TRBV18 and TRBJ2-2; D gene uncertain. V was cut by 3 bases and J by 0 bases, with 8 bases left in between. Germline V gene lookup returns CDR1 KGHSH and CDR2 LQKENI. The CDR3 length is 15 residues. CDR3 loop: CASSPTNSNTGELFF. CDR3 sequence (DNA): TGTGCCAGCTCACCGACAAACTCGAACACCGGGGAGCTGTTTTTT. The full variable domain, with the rest looked up from reference TRBV18 and TRBJ2-2, is NAGVMQNPRHLVRRRGQEARLRCSPMKGHSHVYWYRQLPEEGLKFMVYLQKENIIDESGMPKERFSAEFPKEGPSILRIQQVVRGDSAAYFCASSPTNSNTGELFFGEGSRLTVL.